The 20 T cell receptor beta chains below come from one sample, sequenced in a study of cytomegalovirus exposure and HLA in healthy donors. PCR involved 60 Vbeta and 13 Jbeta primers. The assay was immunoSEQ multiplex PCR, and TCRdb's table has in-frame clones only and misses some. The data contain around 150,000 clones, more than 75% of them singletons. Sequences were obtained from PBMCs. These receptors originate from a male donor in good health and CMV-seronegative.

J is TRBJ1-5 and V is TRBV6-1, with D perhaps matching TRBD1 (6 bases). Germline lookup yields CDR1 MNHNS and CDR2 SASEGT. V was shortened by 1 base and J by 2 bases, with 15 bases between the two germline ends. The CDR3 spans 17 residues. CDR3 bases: TGTGCCAGCAGTGAAGTGGCAGGGGTAGGTGGCAATCAGCCCCAGCATTTT. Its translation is CASSEVAGVGGNQPQHF.

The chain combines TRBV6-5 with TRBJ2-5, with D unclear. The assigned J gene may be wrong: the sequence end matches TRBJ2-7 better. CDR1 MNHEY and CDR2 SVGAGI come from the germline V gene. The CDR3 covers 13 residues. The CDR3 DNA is TGTGCCAGCAGACCTGTCCCCTCCTACGAGCAGTACTTC. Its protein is CASRPVPSYEQYF.

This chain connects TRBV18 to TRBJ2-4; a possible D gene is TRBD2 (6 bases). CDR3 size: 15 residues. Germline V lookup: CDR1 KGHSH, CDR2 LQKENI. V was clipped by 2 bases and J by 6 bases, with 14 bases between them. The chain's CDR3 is CASSPSPGEVNIQYF. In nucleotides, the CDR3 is TGTGCCAGCTCACCATCCCCGGGGGAGGTAAACATTCAGTACTTC.

The CDR3 loop is CASRQQGSRGYEQYF. The CDR3 DNA reads TGTGCCAGCAGACAACAGGGGTCACGCGGATACGAGCAGTACTTC. The chain employs TRBV6-1 and TRBJ2-5, with TRBD1 matching 7 bases. The tail of the sequence fits TRBJ2-7 better, so the J call may be wrong. The germline gives CDR1 MNHNS, CDR2 SASEGT. This CDR3 region has 15 residues.

The CDR3 coding sequence is TGTGCCAGTCTGGGGCTCCGGACAGATACGCAGTATTTT. Its translation: CASLGLRTDTQYF. V and J are TRBV19 and TRBJ2-3, with TRBD1 as a possible D gene (5 bases). V lost 8 bases and J 3 bases, leaving 12 bases between the germline ends. The CDR3 covers 13 residues. Germline V gene lookup returns CDR1 LNHDA and CDR2 SQIVND (reference sequence).

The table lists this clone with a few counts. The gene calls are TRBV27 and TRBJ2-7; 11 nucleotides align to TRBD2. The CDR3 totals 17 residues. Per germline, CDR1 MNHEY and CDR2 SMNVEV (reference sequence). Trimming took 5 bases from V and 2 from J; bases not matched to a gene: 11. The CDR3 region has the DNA TGTGCCAGCAGTCCGGGACTAGCGGTACCCCGGCCCTACGAGCAGTACTTC. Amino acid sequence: CASSPGLAVPRPYEQYF.

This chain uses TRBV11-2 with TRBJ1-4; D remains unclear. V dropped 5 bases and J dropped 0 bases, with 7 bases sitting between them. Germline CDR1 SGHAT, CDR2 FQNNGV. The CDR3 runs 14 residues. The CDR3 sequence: CASSPTTTNEKLFF. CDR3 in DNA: TGTGCCAGCAGCCCGACAACAACTAATGAAAAACTGTTTTTT.

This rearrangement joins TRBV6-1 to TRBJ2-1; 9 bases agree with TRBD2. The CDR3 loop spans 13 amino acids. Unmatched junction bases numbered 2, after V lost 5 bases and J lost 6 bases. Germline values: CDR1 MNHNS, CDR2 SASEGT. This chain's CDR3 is CASSPGLANEQFF. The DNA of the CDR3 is TGTGCCAGCAGTCCGGGACTAGCCAATGAGCAGTTCTTC.

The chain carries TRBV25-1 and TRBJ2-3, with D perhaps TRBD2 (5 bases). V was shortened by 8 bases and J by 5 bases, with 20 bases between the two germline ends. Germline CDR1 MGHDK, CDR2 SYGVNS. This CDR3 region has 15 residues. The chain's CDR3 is CASSPARTGIDTQYF. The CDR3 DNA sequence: TGTGCCAGCTCCCCGGCGAGGACCGGGATAGATACGCAGTATTTT.

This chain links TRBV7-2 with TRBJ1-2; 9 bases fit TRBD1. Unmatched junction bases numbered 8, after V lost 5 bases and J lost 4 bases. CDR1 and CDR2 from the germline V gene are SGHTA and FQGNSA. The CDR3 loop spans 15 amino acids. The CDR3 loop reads CASSPGQGMVYGYTF. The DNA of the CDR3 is TGTGCCAGCAGCCCCGGACAGGGGATGGTCTATGGCTACACCTTC.

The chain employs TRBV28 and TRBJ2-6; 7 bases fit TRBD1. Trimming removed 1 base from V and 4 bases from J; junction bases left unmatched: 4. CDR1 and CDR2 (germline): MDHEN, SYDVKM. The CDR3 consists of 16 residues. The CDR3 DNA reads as TGTGCCAGCAGTTTATCAGACAGGGCCGGGGCCAACGTCCTGACTTTC. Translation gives CASSLSDRAGANVLTF.

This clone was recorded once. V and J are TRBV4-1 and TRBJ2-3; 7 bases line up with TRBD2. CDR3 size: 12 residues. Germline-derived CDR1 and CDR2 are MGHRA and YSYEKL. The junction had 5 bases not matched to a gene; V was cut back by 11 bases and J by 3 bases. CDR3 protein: CAAGRGTDTQYF. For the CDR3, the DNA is TGCGCCGCTGGGCGGGGGACAGATACGCAGTATTTT.

The CDR3 region is CASSFMAPLGAGYTF. CDR3 nucleotides: TGTGCCAGCAGTTTCATGGCCCCCCTGGGAGCTGGCTACACCTTC. The chain links TRBV28 to TRBJ1-2; D unresolved. The germline V gene encodes CDR1 MDHEN and CDR2 SYDVKM. The CDR3 sequence is 15 residues long. V was pared by 3 bases and J by 7 bases, with 18 bases between.

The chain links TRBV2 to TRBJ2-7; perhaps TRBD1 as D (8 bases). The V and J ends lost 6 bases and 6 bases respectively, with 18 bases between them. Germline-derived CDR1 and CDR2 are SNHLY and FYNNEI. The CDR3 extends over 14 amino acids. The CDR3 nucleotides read TGTGCCAGCAGGATTGACAGGGGAGGGGGCGAGCAGTACTTC. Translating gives CASRIDRGGGEQYF.

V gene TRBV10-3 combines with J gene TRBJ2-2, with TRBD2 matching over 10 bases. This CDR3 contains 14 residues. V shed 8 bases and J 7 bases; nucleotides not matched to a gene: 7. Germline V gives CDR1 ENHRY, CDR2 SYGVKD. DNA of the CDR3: TGTGCCATCGGCAGCGGGGGGGCCGGCGGGGAGCTGTTTTTT. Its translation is CAIGSGGAGGELFF.

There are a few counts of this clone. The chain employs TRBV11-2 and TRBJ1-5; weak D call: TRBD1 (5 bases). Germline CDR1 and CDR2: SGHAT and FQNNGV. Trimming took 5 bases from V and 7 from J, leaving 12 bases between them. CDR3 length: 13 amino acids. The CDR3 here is CASSPGYSQPQHF. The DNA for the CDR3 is TGTGCCAGCAGCCCAGGGTATAGCCAGCCCCAGCATTTT.

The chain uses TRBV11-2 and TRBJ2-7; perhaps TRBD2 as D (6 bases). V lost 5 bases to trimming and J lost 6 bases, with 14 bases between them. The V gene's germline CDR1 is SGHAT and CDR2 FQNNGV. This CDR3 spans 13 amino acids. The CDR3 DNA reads TGTGCCAGCAGCCCAACACTGGGGGGCGAGCAGTACTTC. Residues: CASSPTLGGEQYF. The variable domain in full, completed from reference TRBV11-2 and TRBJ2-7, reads EAGVAQSPRYKIIEKRQSVAFWCNPISGHATLYWYQQILGQGPKLLIQFQNNGVVDDSQLPKDRFSAERLKGVDSTLKIQPAKLEDSAVYLCASSPTLGGEQYFGPGTRLTVT.

The CDR3 sequence is CASGGQVWNTEAFF. The CDR3 nucleotides read TGTGCCAGCGGTGGACAAGTTTGGAACACTGAAGCTTTCTTT. The chain combines TRBV2 with TRBJ1-1; perhaps TRBD1 as D (5 bases). V dropped 8 bases and J dropped 1 base, with 14 bases sitting between them. This CDR3 contains 14 residues. Germline lookup yields CDR1 SNHLY and CDR2 FYNNEI.

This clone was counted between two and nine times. CDR3 region: CASDGTGFGYGYTF. The CDR3 DNA reads TGTGCCAGCGATGGGACAGGGTTCGGCTATGGCTACACCTTC. The genes are TRBV2 and TRBJ1-2, with 9 bases that match TRBD1. Per germline, CDR1 SNHLY and CDR2 FYNNEI. CDR3 length: 14 residues. Trimming at V came to 8 bases and at J to 4 bases, leaving 8 bases not matched to a gene.

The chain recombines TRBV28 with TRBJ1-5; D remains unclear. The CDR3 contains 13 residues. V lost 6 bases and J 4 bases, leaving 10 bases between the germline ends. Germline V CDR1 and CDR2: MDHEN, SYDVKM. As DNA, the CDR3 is TGTGCCAGCAGAGCCCACGAAAATCAGCCCCAGCATTTT. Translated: CASRAHENQPQHF.